This TCR beta chain was profiled in a study of cytomegalovirus exposure and HLA in healthy donors. Study results and limitations: Earlier findings revealed that most TCR beta V segments proved productive either about 87% or about 30% of the time. It was taken for granted in presence/absence analyses that sequencing depth across donors was roughly uniform. According to the study, approximately 150 TCR beta chains were cytomegalovirus-associated.

13 Jbeta primers and 60 Vbeta primers were used for the PCR. Only in-frame clones appear in the TCRdb table, and some are missing; sequencing was by immunoSEQ multiplex PCR. The sample includes around 160,000 clones, 70% to 80% of them seen just once. Comments on this clone: Its specificity is unknown.

The TCR was taken from a man in his forties or fifties in good health and CMV-seropositive. Sequencing used PBMCs.

Here the CDR3 reads CASSYSGEGTEAFF. DNA for the CDR3: TGTGCCAGCAGTTATTCGGGGGAAGGCACTGAAGCTTTCTTT. V usage is TRBV6-5 and J usage is TRBJ1-1; possibly TRBD1 for D (5 bases). The CDR3 is made up of 14 amino acids. With 3 bases removed from V and 4 bases from J, the gap between germline ends came to 12 bases. Germline lookup yields CDR1 MNHEY and CDR2 SVGAGI.